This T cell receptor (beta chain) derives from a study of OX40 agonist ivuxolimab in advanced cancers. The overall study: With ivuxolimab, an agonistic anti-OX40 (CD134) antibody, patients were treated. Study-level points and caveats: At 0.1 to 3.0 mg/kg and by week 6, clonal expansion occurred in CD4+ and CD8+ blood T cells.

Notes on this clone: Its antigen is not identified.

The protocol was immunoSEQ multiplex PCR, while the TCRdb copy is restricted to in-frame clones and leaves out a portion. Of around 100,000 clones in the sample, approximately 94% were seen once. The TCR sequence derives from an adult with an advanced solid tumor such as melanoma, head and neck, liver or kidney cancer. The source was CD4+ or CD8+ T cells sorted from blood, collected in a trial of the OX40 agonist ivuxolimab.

The CDR3 region is CASGPWGREYEQYF. DNA for the CDR3: TGTGCTAGTGGCCCGTGGGGTAGAGAGTACGAGCAGTACTTC. V usage is TRBV12-5 and J usage is TRBJ2-7; the D is unclear. CDR3 size: 14 residues. Germline V gene lookup returns CDR1 LGHNT and CDR2 FRNRAP. V dropped 6 bases and J dropped 4 bases, with 16 bases sitting between them.